These 10 T cell receptor beta chains share one sample of origin, sequenced in a study of PD-1 blockade in classical Hodgkin lymphoma. Patients all relapsed after autologous stem cell transplantation, and there was variation in brentuximab vedotin exposure. The method was immunoSEQ multiplex PCR; TCRdb's version includes in-frame clones alone and lacks a portion of them. The profile shows 90,000 to 100,000 clones, roughly 80% of them singletons. The sample here was peripheral blood mononuclear cells (PBMCs), taken before the second cycle of nivolumab. The receptors stem from a human donor with classical Hodgkin lymphoma.

The chain recombines TRBV19 with TRBJ2-7, with TRBD2 matching 15 bases. There are 15 residues in the CDR3. CDR1 and CDR2 from the germline V gene are LNHDA and SQIVND (reference sequence). After removal of 5 bases from V and 3 bases from J, the junction contained 2 bases not matched to a gene. The CDR3 protein is CASSPGLAGGYEQYF. The CDR3 nucleotides read TGTGCCAGTAGTCCGGGACTAGCGGGAGGCTACGAGCAGTACTTC.

This clone has only one observation. The gene calls are TRBV12-5 and TRBJ2-1, with TRBD2 matching over 8 bases. This CDR3 is built from 17 residues. The junction had 8 bases not matched to a gene; V was cut back by 2 bases and J by 2 bases. The germline gives CDR1 LGHNT, CDR2 FRNRAP. CDR3 in DNA: TGTGCTAGTGGTTTGACAAAACTAGCGGCAACCTACAATGAGCAGTTCTTC. It yields the protein CASGLTKLAATYNEQFF.

This clone appeared once. V is TRBV11-2 and J is TRBJ2-3; D not certain. V shed 1 base and J shed 5 bases, with 10 bases lying between them. CDR3 length: 14 amino acids. Germline loops: CDR1 SGHAT, CDR2 FQNNGV. DNA for the CDR3: TGTGCCAGCAGCTTAGGGCGTTGGGAAGATACGCAGTATTTT. Translation gives CASSLGRWEDTQYF.

The genes are TRBV4-1 and TRBJ1-5; D is uncertain. The germline V and J ends were trimmed by 2 bases and 5 bases, with 13 bases remaining between them. This CDR3 is built from 15 residues. CDR1 MGHRA and CDR2 YSYEKL come from the germline V gene. CDR3 coding DNA: TGCGCCAGCAGCCAACAGATGGACCGTGATCAGCCCCAGCATTTT. This gives the protein CASSQQMDRDQPQHF.

V and J are TRBV10-3 and TRBJ1-2; TRBD1 matches 7 bases. Looked up from germline, CDR1 is ENHRY and CDR2 is SYGVKD. The V and J ends lost 1 base and 8 bases, in that order; junction bases with no gene match: 4. The CDR3 has 13 amino acids. Here the CDR3 DNA reads TGTGCCATCAGTGAGTTGCCAGGGGGGGGCTACACCTTC. It is translated as CAISELPGGGYTF.

The V and J genes are TRBV7-9 and TRBJ2-1; D is possibly TRBD2 (5 bases). Germline CDR1 is SEHNR and CDR2 is FQNEAQ (reference sequence). The CDR3 extends over 15 amino acids. Trimming removed 4 bases at V and 8 bases at J, with 18 bases between. The CDR3 is CASSSTSRVSDEQFF. CDR3 DNA: TGTGCCAGCAGCTCCACCTCGAGGGTAAGCGATGAGCAGTTCTTC.

This sequence joins TRBV7-9 and TRBJ2-2, with 7 bases lining up with TRBD1. Germline CDR1 and CDR2: SEHNR and FQNEAQ (reference sequence). The CDR3 length is 15 residues. V was pared by 5 bases and J by 6 bases, with 9 bases of the junction left unmatched. The CDR3: CASSQDRIFAGELFF. The CDR3 DNA reads TGTGCCAGCAGCCAGGACAGGATATTCGCCGGGGAGCTGTTTTTT.

The chain combines TRBV10-3 with TRBJ2-1, with a possible D match to TRBD2 (5 bases). The V gene's germline CDR1 is ENHRY and CDR2 SYGVKD. This CDR3 region has 15 residues. Between the trimmed V and J ends, which lost 5 bases and 4 bases, there was a span of 15 bases. The CDR3 nucleotides read TGTGCCATCAGTTCCCGGCTAGCAGATTACAATGAGCAGTTCTTC. Protein: CAISSRLADYNEQFF.

The chain combines TRBV7-2 with TRBJ1-1; TRBD1 agrees at 8 bases. From germline, CDR1 is SGHTA and CDR2 FQGNSA. The CDR3 is 13 amino acids. Trimming removed 1 base from V and 8 bases from J; junction bases left unmatched: 3. The chain's CDR3 is CASSLEQGGEAFF. The CDR3 nucleotides read TGTGCCAGCAGCTTAGAACAGGGGGGAGAAGCTTTCTTT.

This chain links TRBV4-3 with TRBJ2-2; the D is unclear. The germline V and J ends were trimmed by 4 bases and 1 base, with 10 bases remaining between them. Germline CDR1 LGHNA, CDR2 YSLEER. The CDR3 totals 15 residues. The CDR3 nucleotides read TGCGCCAGCAGCCTAAGAGAAGGGAACACCGGGGAGCTGTTTTTT. It translates to CASSLREGNTGELFF.